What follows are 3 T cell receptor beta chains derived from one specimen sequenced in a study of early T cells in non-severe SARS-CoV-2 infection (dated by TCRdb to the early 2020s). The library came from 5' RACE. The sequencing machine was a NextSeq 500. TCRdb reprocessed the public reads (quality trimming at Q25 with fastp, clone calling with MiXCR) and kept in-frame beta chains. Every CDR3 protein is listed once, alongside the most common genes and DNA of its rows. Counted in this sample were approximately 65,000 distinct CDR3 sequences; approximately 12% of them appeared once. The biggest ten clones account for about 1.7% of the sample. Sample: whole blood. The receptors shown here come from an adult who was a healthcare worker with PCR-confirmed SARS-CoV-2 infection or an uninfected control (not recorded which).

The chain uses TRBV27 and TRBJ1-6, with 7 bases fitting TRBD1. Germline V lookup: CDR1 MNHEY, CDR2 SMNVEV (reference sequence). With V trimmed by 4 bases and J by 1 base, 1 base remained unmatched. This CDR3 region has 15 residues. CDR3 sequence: CASSSGGSYNSPLHF. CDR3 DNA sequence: TGTGCCAGCAGTTCAGGGGGTTCCTATAATTCACCCCTCCACTTT.

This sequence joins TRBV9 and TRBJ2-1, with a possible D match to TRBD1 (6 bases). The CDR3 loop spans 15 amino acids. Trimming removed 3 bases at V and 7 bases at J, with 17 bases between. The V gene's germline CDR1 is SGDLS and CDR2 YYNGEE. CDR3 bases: TGTGCCAGCAGCGCAGAAACAGGGAGAAGAAATGAGCAGTTCTTC. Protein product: CASSAETGRRNEQFF.

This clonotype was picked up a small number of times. The CDR3 reads CASKIQGFDYGYTF. The CDR3 DNA is TGTGCCAGCAAAATACAGGGGTTCGACTATGGCTACACCTTC. The gene calls are TRBV28 and TRBJ1-2; 7 nucleotides match TRBD1. The CDR3 is made up of 14 amino acids. Germline V gives CDR1 MDHEN, CDR2 SYDVKM. V shed 7 bases, J shed 3 bases, and the junction held 8 bases outside the gene matches.